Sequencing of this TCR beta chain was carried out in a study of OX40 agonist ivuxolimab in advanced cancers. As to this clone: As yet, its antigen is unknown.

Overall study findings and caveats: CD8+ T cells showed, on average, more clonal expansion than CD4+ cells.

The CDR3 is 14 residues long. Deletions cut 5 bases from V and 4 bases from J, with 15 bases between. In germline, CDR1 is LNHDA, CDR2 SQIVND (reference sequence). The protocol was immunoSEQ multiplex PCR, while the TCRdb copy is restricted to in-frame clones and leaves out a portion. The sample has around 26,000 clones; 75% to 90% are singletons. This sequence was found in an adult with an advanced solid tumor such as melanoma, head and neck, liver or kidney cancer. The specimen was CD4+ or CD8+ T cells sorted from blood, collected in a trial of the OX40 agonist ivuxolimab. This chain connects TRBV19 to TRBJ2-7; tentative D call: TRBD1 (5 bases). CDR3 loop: CASSSQGLGYEQYF. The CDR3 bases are TGTGCCAGTAGTTCCCAGGGTCTAGGATACGAGCAGTACTTC.